A single sample gave rise to the 10 T cell receptor beta chains below, sequenced in a study of OX40 agonist ivuxolimab in advanced cancers. The protocol was immunoSEQ multiplex PCR, while the TCRdb copy is restricted to in-frame clones and leaves out a portion. The table shows roughly 86,000 clones, with around 85% occurring only once. Sequencing used CD4+ or CD8+ T cells sorted from blood, obtained in a trial of the OX40 agonist ivuxolimab. These receptors were taken from an adult with an advanced solid tumor such as melanoma, head and neck, liver or kidney cancer.

The chain employs TRBV7-9 and TRBJ1-1, with unresolved D. The CDR3 length is 13 residues. Germline CDR1 SEHNR, CDR2 FQNEAQ (reference sequence). V lost 1 base to trimming and J lost 2 bases, with 5 bases between them. The CDR3 sequence is CASSLGSNTEAFF. DNA of the CDR3: TGTGCCAGCAGCTTAGGATCCAACACTGAAGCTTTCTTT.

V gene TRBV28 combines with J gene TRBJ1-6, with D maybe TRBD1 (5 bases). The germline V and J ends were trimmed by 1 base and 7 bases, with 8 bases remaining between them. Germline values: CDR1 MDHEN, CDR2 SYDVKM. The CDR3 consists of 14 residues. In DNA, the CDR3 is TGTGCCAGCAGTTTATACAGGAAGAATTCACCCCTCCACTTT. Encoded protein: CASSLYRKNSPLHF.

This chain joins TRBV28 and TRBJ1-1; D is possibly TRBD1 (6 bases). Looked up from germline, CDR1 is MDHEN and CDR2 is SYDVKM. V lost 2 bases to trimming and J lost 9 bases, with 22 bases between them. The CDR3 length is 16 residues. The chain's CDR3 is CASSLGGGGVGGQAFF. The CDR3 nucleotides read TGTGCCAGCAGTTTAGGCGGTGGTGGGGTTGGGGGCCAAGCTTTCTTT.

The V call is TRBV5-1, the J call TRBJ1-5, with 9 bases lining up with TRBD1. The CDR3 has 15 amino acids. Germline CDR1 and CDR2: SGHRS and YFSETQ. V lost 5 bases, J lost 7 bases, and 10 bases stayed unmatched. CDR3 nucleotides: TGCGCCAGCAGGGCAGGGACAGGGTCTAGCCAGCCCCAGCATTTT. Translation gives CASRAGTGSSQPQHF.

This clone was counted between two and nine times. The rearrangement links TRBV5-4 to TRBJ1-5; 8 nucleotides align to TRBD1. This CDR3 is 15 amino acids long. The germline V gene encodes CDR1 SGHNT and CDR2 YYREEE (reference sequence). V trimming: 4 bases; J trimming: 1 base; junction bases outside the gene matches: 4. The chain's CDR3 is CASSPGQVSNQPQHF. The CDR3 region has the DNA TGTGCCAGCAGCCCGGGACAGGTGAGCAATCAGCCCCAGCATTTT.

The chain carries TRBV6-1 and TRBJ2-6; D remains ambiguous. Germline V gene data show CDR1 as MNHNS and CDR2 as SASEGT. The germline V and J ends were trimmed by 10 bases and 0 bases, with 4 bases remaining between them. The CDR3 extends over 12 amino acids. The CDR3 nucleotides read TGTGCCATTGGCTCTGGGGCCAACGTCCTGACTTTC. Its protein product is CAIGSGANVLTF.

This clone was found once. The gene calls are TRBV28 and TRBJ1-4; no clear D. V gave up 2 bases and J gave up 2 bases, with 9 bases separating them. This CDR3 contains 15 residues. CDR1 MDHEN and CDR2 SYDVKM come from the germline V gene. The CDR3 region is CASSLGGSTNEKLFF. CDR3 coding DNA: TGTGCCAGCAGTTTAGGCGGCAGTACTAATGAAAAACTGTTTTTT.

A few counts support this clone. J is TRBJ1-2 and V is TRBV18; maybe TRBD1 (6 bases). CDR3 length: 11 amino acids. CDR1 is KGHSH, CDR2 LQKENI, per germline. V lost 3 bases and J 10 bases, leaving 9 bases between the germline ends. CDR3 sequence: CASSPDRSYTF. CDR3 coding DNA: TGTGCCAGCTCACCGGACAGATCCTACACCTTC.

The chain combines TRBV4-2 with TRBJ2-6; D is uncertain. There are 18 residues in the CDR3. Germline V gene data show CDR1 as LGHNA and CDR2 as YNFKEQ. V dropped 5 bases and J dropped 0 bases, with 17 bases sitting between them. The CDR3 here is CASSLVGGAFSGANVLTF. The CDR3, as DNA: TGTGCCAGCAGCTTGGTAGGCGGAGCCTTCTCTGGGGCCAACGTCCTGACTTTC.

This chain uses TRBV29-1 with TRBJ2-3; 10 bases map to TRBD2. Germline CDR1 and CDR2: SQVTM and ANQGSEA. The CDR3 sequence is 17 residues long. Unmatched junction bases numbered 12, after V lost 3 bases and J lost 3 bases. CDR3 region: CSVEGLAGAFRTDTQYF. CDR3 sequence (DNA): TGCAGCGTTGAGGGGCTAGCGGGAGCCTTCAGGACAGATACGCAGTATTTT.